This TCR beta chain was found in a study of CD8 T cells in Susac syndrome (dated by TCRdb to between 2018 and 2020). Looking at the study overall: Among the sequenced Susac syndrome patients, about six had clinically active disease and eight were in clinical remission. Repertoire sequencing was used to test whether CD8+ T cell activation and differentiation in Susac syndrome was antigen driven. At blood withdrawal, Susac syndrome patients were either therapy-naive, taking corticosteroids (in some cases with IVIg as well), or taking IVIg alone.

Peripheral blood CD8+ and CD4+ T cells from healthy donors, Susac syndrome patients and multiple sclerosis patients were profiled using high-throughput TCR beta sequencing. The Susac syndrome patients fulfilled recently defined diagnostic criteria for either definite or probable disease. Bulk CD8+ and CD4+ T cells were purified magnetically by negative isolation, whereas CD8+ TEMRA cells were enriched by FACS. Blood was collected in EDTA tubes and processed within 24 hours, with PBMCs isolated through density gradient centrifugation. PBMCs intended for TCR sequencing were frozen in liquid nitrogen and were later thawed in a 37 degrees C water bath. Purity of sorted or isolated CD4+, CD8+ and CD8+ TEMRA cells was at least 90%. CDR1 and CDR2, looked up from the germline V gene, are SGHDT and YYEEEE. The cysteine opens and the phenylalanine closes a CDR3 of 13 amino acids. This entry keeps only the CDR3 DNA: 39 bases, framed from base 1. At the junction V is shortened by 0 bases and J by 1 base, with 4 bases in between.

RNA was extracted using the RNeasy kit, and roughly 0.5 to 1 microgram was reverse transcribed with random hexamers. The immunoSEQ multiplex PCR assay, covering 54 Vbeta and 13 Jbeta segments, was used to amplify TCR beta CDR3 regions. PCR amplification bias was corrected using a synthetic template baseline for primer optimization and computational correction. As for how the authors treated the data: Only productive sequences were kept, with reads annotated to V, D and J genes according to IMGT and analyzed in immunoSEQ Analyzer. Clonality was computed as one minus Shannon entropy normalized by log2 of the number of productive unique sequences. Public and private clones were assessed among the 100 most prevalent clones of each patient and control. Clones were defined as Susac-specific if absent from the healthy and MS cohorts, from more than 900 published viral clones and from other ImmuneACCESS disease sequences. Using fastp at Q25 and MiXCR, TCRdb reprocessed the public reads and kept productive beta chains. CDR3 protein sequences are deduplicated, and each keeps its most common genes and DNA. What appears here as the V and J calls and clone size reflects TCRdb's work, not the paper's. Within this sample are 170,000 or so distinct CDR3 sequences, with 90% to 96% of them counted one time only. Of the sample, 0.12% is held by the ten largest clones.

This clonotype was counted only a few times. It lacks a known antigen. The input lacks base qualities; no much larger clone sits a single base away. Overall study results and their limits: No clonal expansion was detected in the CD4+ T cell repertoire of Susac syndrome patients. The study acknowledged that relatively few individuals were included in the TCR sequencing and HLA analysis.

The sample consisted of CD4+ T cells from PBMCs. The clonotype was recovered from a human donor with Susac syndrome. This receptor chain uses TRBV5-6 and TRBJ2-5; confidence is insufficient to name the D gene. The CDR3 region reads CASSLGPQETQYF. DNA sequence: TGTGCCAGCAGCTTGGGGCCCCAAGAGACCCAGTACTTC.